This TCR beta chain was captured in a study of vaccination effects on CD4 cells after COVID-19. Study-wide background: Participants completed two doses of the BNT162b2 or mRNA-1273 vaccine.

Before sequencing took place, the ViraFEST assay used viral peptide pools to expand antigen-specific CD4+ T cells. Researchers isolated CD4+ T cells once about eleven days of culture had elapsed. Each vaccine recipient was nucleocapsid antibody negative and had no prior SARS-CoV-2 infection. IL-2 medium took the place of half the medium on both days 3 and 7. Germline assignment: CDR1 SGHNT and CDR2 YYREEE (reference sequence). There are 15 residues in the CDR3. The junction had 7 bases not matched to a gene; V was cut back by 4 bases and J by 5 bases. As concerns this clone: Its antigen remains unidentified.

The study, taken as a whole, reports: No early post-infection timepoints were available in the study, which also included few convalescent patients. Clones that were induced by infection or by vaccine showed marked contraction late after vaccination.

Assay used: immunoSEQ multiplex PCR; TCRdb lists only in-frame clones, some missing. In the table there are roughly 20,000 clones, approximately 64% of which are singletons. This chain connects TRBV5-4 to TRBJ2-2, with 8 bases that match TRBD2. Sequenced here: CD4+ T cells from PBMCs cultured with HCoV-NL63 spike peptides, sampled before COVID-19 vaccination. The TCR comes from a human donor who received a COVID-19 vaccine. The CDR3 protein is CASSLRGGRTGELFF. DNA of the CDR3: TGTGCCAGCAGCCTCCGGGGGGGGCGGACCGGGGAGCTGTTTTTT.